Below, one TCR beta chain is given with its context. Its antigen has not been determined. There are no base qualities to consult, and no much larger clone falls within one base. The library was obtained by the immunoSEQ multiplex PCR assay. A mixture of 60 forward primers for TCR Vbeta segments and 13 reverse primers for TCR Jbeta segments was used in the multiplex PCR. A multiplex PCR assay on genomic DNA amplified the CDR3 region of rearranged TCR beta genes. Amplified TCR beta libraries were sequenced as 87-base-pair reads on the Illumina HiSeq System. In the authors' own workflow: A later analysis tallied around 80 million unique TCR beta chains across the 666 repertoires, and some 10 million of those chains were shared by two or more donors. A nearest-neighbor algorithm error-corrected the raw reads and collapsed the reads into unique sequences, merging closely related sequences to remove PCR and sequencing errors. Alignment of CDR3 sequences to IMGT reference sequences was used to assign V, D and J gene segments. For a sequence to be retained, a match of at least six nucleotides was required to both a V gene segment and a J gene segment. Rearrangements were called productive when the CDR3 lacked stop codons and stayed in frame with V and J; all others were non-productive. CDR3 was defined according to IMGT convention as the region running from the second conserved V-encoded cysteine to the conserved J-encoded phenylalanine. Sequences without an unambiguous match to a single V gene segment were excluded from the earlier analysis of 450 to 650 of the donors. In an earlier analysis of roughly 600 of the donors, a V segment was called functional when productive rearrangements were above 56.7%, and segregating when the standard deviation between donors exceeded 5%. A statistical classification framework was built for diagnosing cytomegalovirus status from the catalog of TCR beta chain sequences. In a later analysis, TCR nucleotide sequences were compared against IMGT/GENE-DB human TR gene sequences so that V and J genes could be assigned. The TCRdist pipeline was used in a later analysis to assign CDR3 sequences and most-parsimonious VDJ recombination scenarios. In a later analysis, every TCR beta chain was defined by the combination of its CDR3 amino acid sequence and its V-gene family, and reads without a unique V-gene family were dropped. In a later analysis, 500 to 650 highly shared, low-generation-probability nucleotide sequences were removed to address suspected cross-contamination and a sequencing artifact. For each public chain, a later analysis derived a clonal expansion index from normalized ranks of inferred template counts within each repertoire. In a later analysis, generation probabilities were computed using a VDJ recombination model fitted to out-of-frame rearrangements, and the results were checked against IGoR. In a later analysis, hypergeometric tests were used to score TCR-TCR, TCR-HLA and TCR-CMV co-occurrence, with a repertoire-size bias correction applied to TCR pairs. A later analysis estimated false discovery rates by permuting HLA or CMV assignments 20 times. In a later analysis, co-occurring TCRs were grouped with DBSCAN, and TCRdist sequence similarity was added when clustering was performed within HLA-allele-positive subsets. Repertoires with fewer than 30,000 or more than 120,000 public chains were left out of co-occurrence clustering, as were five repertoires with anomalous nucleotide sharing. What TCRdb holds here is the immuneACCESS table cut down to in-frame rearrangements. Part of the clones is not present; checked against another copy, under half of the missing clones reflect an unresolved V gene, and the others are unexplained. V and J calls plus clone size are reproduced from that table; the DNA served to infer D and trimming. The sample data list 120,000 to 150,000 clones, and 70% of these were observed just once. Clones ranked in the top ten supply 1.5% to 2% of the sample.

The cohort consisted of 600 to 750 healthy bone marrow donors. At the time of sampling, every cohort member was nominally healthy, though immune exposures that went unrecorded were likely present. The donor tested CMV seronegative and was one of the 352 seronegative cohort members. A peripheral blood sample was provided by each donor, and peripheral blood mononuclear cells were used for TCR beta sequencing. Genomic DNA was extracted from the blood cell samples with the Qiagen DNeasy Blood Extraction Kit. The CDR3 starts with the cysteine, ends with the valine, and has 11 residues. Just the 33-base CDR3 DNA is kept, in frame starting at base 1. According to the germline V gene, CDR1 reads MNHNS and CDR2 reads SASEGT. Trimming takes 4 bases from V and 9 bases from J, and the germline ends sit 10 bases apart. The data were taken from a study of cytomegalovirus exposure and HLA in healthy donors (dated by TCRdb to the late 2010s). With respect to the entire study: In an earlier analysis of roughly 590 of the donors, 250 to 350 Gb of sequence data and 117 million unique TCR beta sequences from 180 million or so T cells were reported. Approximately 310 gigabases of sequencing data and some 85 million unique TCR sequences were included in an early release covering 500 to 750 HLA-typed donors. The genetic ancestry cluster associated with self-reported Caucasian donors included 80% to 90% of the 300 to 400 genotyped donors. The study aimed to test whether cataloging public T cell receptors could reveal signatures of past pathogen exposure. The study profiled the T cell repertoires of hundreds of subjects by immunosequencing and related them to cytomegalovirus serostatus. In addition to the first cohort of approximately 670 subjects, a separate validation cohort of approximately 110 different subjects was used. The study combined high-throughput TCR immunosequencing, statistical association of individual TCRs with disease status, and machine learning to predict cytomegalovirus infection status. In a later analysis, previously published TCR beta repertoires from 500 to 750 donors were re-analyzed and high-resolution HLA genotyping was added so that TCR occurrence patterns could be studied. Rather than using new phenotypic data, the later analysis identified candidate immune exposures from TCR beta sequences and from how often those sequences occurred across donors. An earlier analysis of around 640 of the donors used high-throughput TCR beta sequencing to judge whether each TCR beta V gene segment behaved as functional or pseudogenic. Donor age, sex, ethnicity and CMV serostatus were compiled together with the repertoire data. A later genetic analysis used genome-wide SNP genotypes for about three fifths of the 666 donors, treating that subset as a discovery cohort. All discovery cohort repertoires had been generated on a single sequencing platform. HLA typing included class I and class II loci at four-digit resolution. The number of typed donors differed by locus: about 629-630 for A, B, C, DRB1 and DQB1; 500 to 550 for DQA1; approximately 600 for DPA1; and some 470 for DPB1. Several DR-DQ haplotypes were treated as single units for association and clustering because of strong linkage in the cohort. On average, around 230,000 unique TCR beta nucleotide sequences were sequenced per donor among fewer than 500 genotyped donors of the cohort, with 15% to 20% of those sequences being non-productive. Study-wide findings and limitations: V-gene and J-gene trimming of TCR beta chains was associated with a missense DCLRE1C variant in a later genetic analysis, and the association was replicated in an independent cohort. HLA typing was unavailable for some donors at each locus, so association tests used only the typed subset. The 87-base-pair reads could not distinguish some IMGT-functional V segments, including TRBV6-2 and TRBV6-3, so those segments were excluded. An earlier analysis of 450 to 750 of the donors showed that most TCR beta V segments appeared in productive rearrangements either about 90% or about 30% of the time, which broadly matched IMGT annotations. In a later analysis, 16,951 TCR beta sequences were associated with specific HLA alleles at a false discovery rate of 0.05. The earlier analysis of fewer than 750 of the donors excluded over 15 rarely observed V segments, including chromosome 9 orphons, because counts were too low. Sequencing depth was assumed to be roughly uniform across donors in the presence/absence analyses, though that assumption may not hold. According to the authors, the approach could potentially be generalized to other disease states and immunological phenotypes. Most TCR sequences were observed very rarely across donors, whereas some public TCRs were present in many individuals. In vitro tests confirmed that a few of the cytomegalovirus-associated TCR beta chains recognize cytomegalovirus antigens. The only immune exposure information available for the cohort was CMV serostatus. Assigning TCR associations to individual alleles was difficult when HLA alleles, especially DR and DQ, strongly co-occurred. In a later analysis, HLA-associated TCR beta chains were found to be more clonally expanded and to have lower generation probabilities than equally common non-associated chains. A further reported finding was that TCR beta sequences accurately predicted the HLA-A and HLA-B alleles for most subjects in the first cohort. The classifier was reported to diagnose cytomegalovirus status with high specificity and sensitivity in both the original cohort and the validation cohort. In this cohort, only TCR beta chains were sequenced, and detectable features were limited by the absence of alpha or paired-chain data. The study gave a list of 150 to 200 TCR beta chains associated with cytomegalovirus. A group of highly shared sequence variants was considered likely to be a technical artifact of the sequencing pipeline. In a later analysis, the rate of TCR association differed among HLA loci, with DRB1 alleles having the most associated TCRs and HLA-C alleles having the fewest. According to a later genetic analysis, donors in an Asian-associated ancestry cluster had fewer N-insertions in productive TCRs than the approximately 650-donor mean. According to a later analysis, parvovirus B19, influenza, CMV and Epstein-Barr virus appeared linked to several top co-occurrence clusters. Correlated functional status among segregating V segments might reflect linkage disequilibrium, but an unknown experimental factor could not be ruled out. In a later analysis, most CMV-associated TCR beta chains were found to appear HLA-restricted, with HLA associations seemingly driven largely by CMV exposure.

The rearrangement combines TRBV6-1 with TRBJ2-7; TRBD2 is a weak D gene call, 5 bases matching. The origin of this receptor is a woman in her 30s in good health and CMV-seronegative. Sequenced material: PBMCs. CDR3 region: CASSGGWPQYV. The nucleotide sequence is given as TGTGCCAGCAGTGGAGGGTGGCCGCAGTACGTC.